These 29 T cell receptor beta chains share one sample of origin, sequenced in a study of blood T cell repertoires in COVID-19. Libraries were prepared by immunoSEQ multiplex PCR; TCRdb keeps only in-frame clonotypes and omits some of them. This sample has some 100,000 clones, with 88% found just once. The sample taken for sequencing was peripheral blood. The receptors shown here come from a woman aged 55 to 70 with acute or convalescent COVID-19.

The chain has TRBV7-8 and TRBJ2-5; D not resolved. Germline V gene data show CDR1 as SGHVS and CDR2 as FQNEAQ. The V end lost 5 bases, the J end lost 1 base, and 8 bases lay between the germline ends. CDR3 size: 13 residues. The CDR3 DNA reads TGTGCCAGCAGCCGAACTACCCAAGAGACCCAGTACTTC. This encodes CASSRTTQETQYF.

This clone is a singleton in its sample. This chain links TRBV6-5 with TRBJ1-2; 10 bases align to TRBD1. The CDR3 consists of 16 residues. Per germline, CDR1 MNHEY and CDR2 SVGAGI. J lost 9 bases, V lost 2 bases, and 12 bases had no gene match. CDR3 sequence: CASSYGRLATGGSYTF. DNA of the CDR3: TGTGCCAGCAGTTACGGAAGGCTGGCGACAGGGGGCAGCTACACCTTC.

V and J are TRBV3-1 (or the pseudogene TRBV3-2) and TRBJ2-1; no reliable D call. Trimming took 1 base from V and 4 from J, leaving 8 bases between them. The CDR3 loop spans 14 amino acids. In germline, CDR1 is LGHDT, CDR2 YNNKEL (reference sequence). The CDR3 nucleotides are TGTGCCAGCAGCCAAGGCCTGGCTTACAATGAGCAGTTCTTC. Translation: CASSQGLAYNEQFF.

The chain uses TRBV30 and TRBJ1-2; D uncertain. In germline, CDR1 is GTSNPN, CDR2 SVGIG (reference sequence). The CDR3 is made up of 14 amino acids. With 3 bases removed from V and 3 bases from J, the gap between germline ends came to 14 bases. The CDR3 nucleotides read TGTGCCTGGAGCCTCCCGGGGATCGACTATGGCTACACCTTC. It translates to CAWSLPGIDYGYTF.

The V gene is TRBV6-6, the J gene TRBJ1-5, with a tentative D call TRBD1 (5 bases). The germline gives CDR1 MNHNY, CDR2 SVGAGI (reference sequence). The CDR3 is 15 amino acids. Trimming stripped 6 bases from V and 3 bases from J, with 15 bases between. The CDR3 protein is CASSPSGGFNQPQHF. The CDR3 DNA reads TGTGCCAGCAGCCCCTCGGGGGGGTTCAATCAGCCCCAGCATTTT.

The chain links TRBV19 to TRBJ1-2, with D unresolved. This CDR3 region has 15 residues. In germline, CDR1 is LNHDA, CDR2 SQIVND (reference sequence). The V end was cut by 0 bases, the J end by 2 bases, with 10 bases between. CDR3 sequence: CASSIDREGNYGYTF. CDR3 in DNA: TGTGCCAGTAGTATAGATCGGGAAGGGAACTATGGCTACACCTTC.

This clone was seen a single time. The chain is built from TRBV4-1 and TRBJ2-7, with 8 bases aligning to TRBD2. The CDR3 totals 15 residues. Germline V lookup: CDR1 MGHRA, CDR2 YSYEKL. With 4 bases clipped from V and 0 bases from J, the junction kept 5 bases outside the gene matches. CDR3 DNA sequence: TGCGCCAGCAGCCTCGCTAGCGGGCCCTCCTACGAGCAGTACTTC. Protein sequence: CASSLASGPSYEQYF.

This clone was recorded once. The chain couples TRBV30 to TRBJ1-1, with D perhaps TRBD1 (5 bases). This CDR3 is 14 amino acids long. The V and J ends lost 2 bases and 1 base respectively, with 11 bases between them. From germline, CDR1 is GTSNPN and CDR2 SVGIG (reference sequence). In DNA, the CDR3 is TGTGCCTGGAGTCCCGACAGAAGGAACACTGAAGCTTTCTTT. Translated, it gives CAWSPDRRNTEAFF.

This clone came up a few times. J is TRBJ2-7 and V is TRBV28; 9 bases line up with TRBD2. From germline, CDR1 is MDHEN and CDR2 SYDVKM. This CDR3 spans 14 amino acids. V was clipped by 7 bases and J by 1 base; unmatched bases: 5. CDR3 loop: CASTPSGTSYEQYF. CDR3 DNA sequence: TGTGCCAGCACCCCTAGCGGGACGTCCTACGAGCAGTACTTC.

The chain has TRBV6-5 and TRBJ2-1; TRBD2 aligns across 7 bases. Trimming took 3 bases from V and 10 from J; bases not matched to a gene: 12. This CDR3 region has 15 residues. The V gene's germline CDR1 is MNHEY and CDR2 SVGAGI. CDR3 bases: TGTGCCAGCAGTTATTGGGGGGAGGGAGGGCAGGAGCAGTTCTTC. Translating it yields CASSYWGEGGQEQFF.

The sample holds one count of this clone. The chain uses TRBV3-1 (or the pseudogene TRBV3-2) and TRBJ1-2; 8 positions agree with TRBD1. CDR1 is LGHDT, CDR2 YNNKEL, per germline (reference sequence). V shed 3 bases and J 1 base; nucleotides not matched to a gene: 16. The CDR3 has 19 residues. The CDR3 region has the DNA TGTGCCAGCAGCCAGAGGACAGGGTCGTTGGTCCCTGATAACTATGGCTACACCTTC. Protein product: CASSQRTGSLVPDNYGYTF.

V and J are TRBV11-1 and TRBJ2-3; D is possibly TRBD1 (6 bases). This CDR3 is built from 15 residues. The V end lost 5 bases, the J end lost 2 bases, and 14 bases lay between the germline ends. CDR1 SGHAT and CDR2 FQDESV come from the germline V gene (reference sequence). In nucleotides, the CDR3 is TGTGCCAGCAGCCCGACAGGTCAGATCACAGATACGCAGTATTTT. It codes for CASSPTGQITDTQYF.

V is TRBV3-1 (or the pseudogene TRBV3-2) and J is TRBJ1-2, with 7 bases aligning to TRBD1. Germline CDR1 reads LGHDT; CDR2 reads YNNKEL (reference sequence). CDR3 length: 14 residues. Trimming removed 3 bases from V and 2 bases from J; junction bases left unmatched: 3. The CDR3 DNA is TGTGCCAGCAGCCACATGGGACAGAACTATGGCTACACCTTC. Translation gives CASSHMGQNYGYTF.

The chain joins TRBV30 to TRBJ2-7; D gene uncertain. This CDR3 has 12 amino acids. The V gene's germline CDR1 is GTSNPN and CDR2 SVGIG (reference sequence). V lost 8 bases, J lost 0 bases, and 11 bases lay in between. The CDR3 here is CAGDRSSYEQYF. The CDR3 bases are TGTGCCGGTGACCGGAGCTCCTACGAGCAGTACTTC.

The rearrangement uses TRBV7-8 and TRBJ2-2, with a tentative D call TRBD2 (5 bases). V was trimmed by 5 bases and J by 2 bases, leaving 12 bases between them. This CDR3 spans 15 amino acids. CDR1 and CDR2 from the germline V gene are SGHVS and FQNEAQ. The CDR3 here is CASSPRLSNTGELFF. The CDR3 DNA reads TGTGCCAGCAGCCCGAGACTAAGCAACACCGGGGAGCTGTTTTTT.

V and J are TRBV3-1 (or the pseudogene TRBV3-2) and TRBJ1-1; D may be TRBD1 (5 bases). Germline V gene sequence: CDR1 LGHDT, CDR2 YNNKEL (reference sequence). The CDR3 runs 13 residues. V was cut by 3 bases and J by 1 base, with 6 bases left in between. CDR3 loop: CASSQGQNTEAFF. The CDR3 nucleotides are TGTGCCAGCAGCCAGGGGCAGAACACTGAAGCTTTCTTT.

The V and J genes are TRBV19 and TRBJ1-2; D is unresolved. CDR1 is LNHDA and CDR2 is SQIVND in the germline V gene (reference sequence). The CDR3 spans 14 residues. The V and J ends lost 6 bases and 0 bases respectively, with 11 bases between them. The CDR3 loop is CASSPRITNYGYTF. The CDR3 region has the DNA TGTGCCAGTAGCCCCAGGATAACTAACTATGGCTACACCTTC.

V usage is TRBV28 and J usage is TRBJ1-5, with D possibly matching TRBD1 (5 bases). The germline V gene has CDR1 MDHEN and CDR2 SYDVKM. The CDR3 totals 15 residues. Trimming cost V 7 bases and J 0 bases, with 13 bases left between them. CDR3 in DNA: TGTGCCAGCACCCCGGGGGGTACTAGCAATCAGCCCCAGCATTTT. Residues: CASTPGGTSNQPQHF.

This rearrangement joins TRBV5-4 to TRBJ1-6; the D gene is possibly TRBD1 (5 bases). In germline, CDR1 is SGHNT, CDR2 YYREEE (reference sequence). V gave up 0 bases and J gave up 2 bases, with 6 bases separating them. CDR3 length equals 15 residues. CDR3 amino acids: CASSLEGTYNSPLHF. CDR3 sequence (DNA): TGTGCCAGCAGCTTGGAGGGGACCTATAATTCACCCCTCCACTTT.

This rearrangement joins TRBV6-1 to TRBJ2-4, with 7 nucleotides matching TRBD1. Trimming cost V 6 bases and J 0 bases; bases outside gene matches: 5. Germline lookup yields CDR1 MNHNS and CDR2 SASEGT. The CDR3 has 15 residues. As DNA, the CDR3 is TGTGCCAGCAGAGGACAGGACCTAGCCAAAAACATTCAGTACTTC. Amino acids: CASRGQDLAKNIQYF.

This clone was seen a handful of times. This chain uses TRBV10-2 with TRBJ2-1; maybe TRBD1 (5 bases). V was shortened by 0 bases and J by 5 bases, with 11 bases between the two germline ends. The CDR3 consists of 15 residues. The germline V gene has CDR1 WSHSY and CDR2 SAAADI. The CDR3 loop is CASSESRRVNNEQFF. CDR3 bases: TGCGCCAGCAGTGAGTCGCGCAGGGTGAACAATGAGCAGTTCTTC.

The chain recombines TRBV4-2 with TRBJ1-2; D call uncertain. CDR1 is LGHNA, CDR2 YNFKEQ, per germline. The V and J ends lost 5 bases and 5 bases respectively, with 18 bases between them. The CDR3 runs 15 residues. DNA of the CDR3: TGTGCCAGCAGCTCGGGAAGGACGAAGGGATATGGCTACACCTTC. Encoded protein: CASSSGRTKGYGYTF.

V is TRBV6-5 and J is TRBJ1-3, with D possibly being TRBD1 (6 bases). Germline V gives CDR1 MNHEY, CDR2 SVGAGI. The CDR3 contains 14 residues. V lost 8 bases, J lost 4 bases, and 15 bases lay in between. This CDR3 reads CASHRDLAGNTIYF. As DNA, the CDR3 is TGTGCCAGCCACAGGGATCTGGCGGGAAACACCATATATTTT.

The chain recombines TRBV14 with TRBJ2-1; TRBD2 matches at 11 bases. The CDR3 runs 15 residues. Per germline, CDR1 SGHDN and CDR2 FVKESK. J was trimmed by 4 bases and V by 5 bases; bases with no gene match: 4. DNA for the CDR3: TGTGCCAGCAGCAGACTAGCGGGGCTATACAATGAGCAGTTCTTC. This gives the protein CASSRLAGLYNEQFF.

The J gene is TRBJ1-1, the V gene TRBV18; D is unclear. V was cut by 2 bases and J by 5 bases, with 6 bases left in between. The germline CDR1 and CDR2 sequences are KGHSH and LQKENI. The CDR3 is made up of 12 amino acids. In nucleotides, the CDR3 is TGTGCCAGCTCACCAACCGGGACTGAAGCTTTCTTT. Protein sequence: CASSPTGTEAFF.

V usage is TRBV28 and J usage is TRBJ2-1; D remains ambiguous. This CDR3 is built from 13 residues. V was cut by 7 bases and J by 2 bases, with 9 bases left in between. CDR1 is MDHEN and CDR2 is SYDVKM in the germline V gene. CDR3: CASTGSPYNEQFF. The DNA for the CDR3 is TGTGCCAGCACTGGCTCTCCCTACAATGAGCAGTTCTTC.

This clone has a handful of counts. The V call is TRBV5-1, the J call TRBJ2-7; D remains ambiguous. The CDR3 is 16 residues long. CDR1 and CDR2 from the germline V gene are SGHRS and YFSETQ. V gave up 2 bases and J gave up 0 bases, with 15 bases separating them. CDR3 coding DNA: TGCGCCAGCAGCTTCTATTCGCCAGCGAGCTCCTACGAGCAGTACTTC. Amino acid sequence: CASSFYSPASSYEQYF.

This chain links TRBV15 with TRBJ1-4; D is possibly TRBD1 (5 bases). The CDR3 consists of 14 residues. The V and J ends lost 6 bases and 5 bases respectively, with 13 bases between them. Germline V gene lookup returns CDR1 LNHNV and CDR2 YYDKDF (reference sequence). The CDR3 DNA follows: TGTGCCACCAGGGCAAGGAGGGGAAATGAAAAACTGTTTTTT. Amino acid sequence: CATRARRGNEKLFF.

This sequence joins TRBV19 and TRBJ1-2; TRBD1 might be the D (6 bases). Trimming took 8 bases from V and 3 from J, leaving 19 bases between them. The CDR3 is made up of 15 amino acids. Germline CDR1 and CDR2: LNHDA and SQIVND (reference sequence). The CDR3 loop is CASGAGGAQDYGYTF. The CDR3, as DNA: TGTGCCAGTGGGGCCGGGGGGGCGCAGGACTATGGCTACACCTTC.